This TCR beta chain originates from a study of T cells after yellow fever vaccination. One entry per CDR3 protein results from TCRdb running MiXCR on the 5' RACE reads. The table has some 560,000 distinct CDR3 sequences, roughly 21% seen once. This clonotype turned up a few times. Germline CDR1 and CDR2: DFQATT and SNEGSKA (reference sequence). This CDR3 comprises 14 residues. The V end was cut by 1 base, the J end by 9 bases, with 13 bases between. The sample consisted of PBMCs, taken 15 days after the yellow fever booster vaccination. The chain is built from TRBV20-1 and TRBJ1-6; possible D gene TRBD1, 6 bases. The receptor was isolated from a man younger than 45 who received the YFV17D yellow fever vaccine. CDR3: CSARVPGAASPLHF. Here the CDR3 DNA reads TGCAGTGCTAGAGTTCCGGGGGCGGCTTCACCCCTCCACTTT.